This TCR beta chain was recorded in a study of post-analysis software for immune sequencing data. The germline CDR1 and CDR2 sequences are MNHNY and SVGAGI (reference sequence). The CDR3 length is 13 residues. Trimming took off 5 bases at V and 4 bases at J, with 11 bases between the two ends. Unique molecular identifiers were present in the TCR beta cDNA libraries. TCRdb called the PCR reads again in MiXCR, with one record for every CDR3 protein. This sample has 380,000 or so distinct CDR3 sequences; less than 35% occur once, and the top ten carry roughly 13%. Study results and limitations: The study found TRBV5-6, TRBV5-1 and TRBV20-1 among four to six TRBV segments more frequent in patients than controls.

There are a few counts of this clonotype. What it recognizes is unknown. The origin of this receptor is a girl aged 10 to 17 with multiple sclerosis. The sample comprised blood. The genes are TRBV6-6 and TRBJ1-2, with D unclear. DNA of the CDR3: TGTGCCAGCAGTCACCTTGGGGTCTATGGCTACACCTTC. Translated, it gives CASSHLGVYGYTF.